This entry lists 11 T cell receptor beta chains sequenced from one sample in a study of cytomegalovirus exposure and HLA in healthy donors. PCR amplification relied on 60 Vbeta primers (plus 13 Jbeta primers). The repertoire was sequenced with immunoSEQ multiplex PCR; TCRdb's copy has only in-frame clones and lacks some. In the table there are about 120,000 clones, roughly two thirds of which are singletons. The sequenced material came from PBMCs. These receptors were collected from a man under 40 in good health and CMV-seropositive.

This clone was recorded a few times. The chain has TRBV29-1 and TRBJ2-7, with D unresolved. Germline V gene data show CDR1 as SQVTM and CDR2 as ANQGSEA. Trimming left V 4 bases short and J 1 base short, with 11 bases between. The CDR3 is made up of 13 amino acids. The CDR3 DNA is TGCAGCGTTGTGGGCAGGCCGTCCTACGAGCAGTACTTC. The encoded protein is CSVVGRPSYEQYF.

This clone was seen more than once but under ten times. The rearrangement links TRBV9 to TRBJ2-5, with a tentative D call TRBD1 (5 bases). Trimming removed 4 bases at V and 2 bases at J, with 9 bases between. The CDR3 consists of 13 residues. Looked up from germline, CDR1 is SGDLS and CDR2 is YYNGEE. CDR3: CASSQGSQETQYF. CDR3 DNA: TGTGCCAGCAGCCAGGGCAGTCAAGAGACCCAGTACTTC.

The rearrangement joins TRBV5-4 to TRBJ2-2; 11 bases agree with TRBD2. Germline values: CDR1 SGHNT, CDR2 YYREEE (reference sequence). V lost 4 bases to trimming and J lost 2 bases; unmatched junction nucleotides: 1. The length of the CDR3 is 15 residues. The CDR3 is CASSRLAGNTGELFF. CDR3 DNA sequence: TGTGCCAGCAGCCGACTAGCGGGAAACACCGGGGAGCTGTTTTTT.

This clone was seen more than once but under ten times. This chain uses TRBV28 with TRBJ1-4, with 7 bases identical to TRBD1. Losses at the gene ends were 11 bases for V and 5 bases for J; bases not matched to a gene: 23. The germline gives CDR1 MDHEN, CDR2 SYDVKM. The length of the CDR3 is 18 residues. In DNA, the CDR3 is TGTGCCTCCAGCCGGTTCGACCCGGTCGTGGGACAGAATGAAAAACTGTTTTTT. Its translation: CASSRFDPVVGQNEKLFF.

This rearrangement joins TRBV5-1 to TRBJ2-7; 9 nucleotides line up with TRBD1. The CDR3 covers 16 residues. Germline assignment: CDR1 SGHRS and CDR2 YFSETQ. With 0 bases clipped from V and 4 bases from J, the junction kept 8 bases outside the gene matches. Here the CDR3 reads CASSLESGQGGYEQYF. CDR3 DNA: TGCGCCAGCAGCTTGGAGTCGGGACAGGGTGGATACGAGCAGTACTTC.

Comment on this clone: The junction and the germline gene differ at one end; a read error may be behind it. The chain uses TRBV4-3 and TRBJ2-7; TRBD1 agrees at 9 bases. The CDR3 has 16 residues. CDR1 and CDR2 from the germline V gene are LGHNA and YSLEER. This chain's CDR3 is CASSQAIRQGEDERYF. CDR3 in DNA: TGCGCCAGCAGCCAAGCTATCCGACAGGGGGAGGACGAGCGGTACTTC.

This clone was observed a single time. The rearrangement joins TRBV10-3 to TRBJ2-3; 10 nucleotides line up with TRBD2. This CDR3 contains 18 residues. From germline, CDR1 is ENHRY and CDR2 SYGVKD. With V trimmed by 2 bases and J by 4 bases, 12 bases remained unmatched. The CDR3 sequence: CAISEMRFSGRIPDTQYF. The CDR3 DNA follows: TGTGCCATCAGTGAGATGAGGTTTAGCGGGAGGATCCCAGATACGCAGTATTTT.

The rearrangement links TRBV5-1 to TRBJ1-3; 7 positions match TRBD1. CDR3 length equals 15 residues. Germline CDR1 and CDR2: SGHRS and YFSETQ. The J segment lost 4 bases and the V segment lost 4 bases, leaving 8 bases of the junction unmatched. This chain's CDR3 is CASSPLTGRGNTIYF. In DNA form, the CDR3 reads TGCGCCAGCAGCCCACTGACAGGGAGAGGAAACACCATATATTTT.

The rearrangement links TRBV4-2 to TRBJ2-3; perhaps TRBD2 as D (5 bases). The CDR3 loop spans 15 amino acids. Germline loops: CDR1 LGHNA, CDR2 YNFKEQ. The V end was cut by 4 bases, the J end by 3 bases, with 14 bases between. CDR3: CASSLEGRGTDTQYF. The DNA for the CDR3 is TGTGCCAGCAGCCTTGAAGGTCGGGGAACAGATACGCAGTATTTT.

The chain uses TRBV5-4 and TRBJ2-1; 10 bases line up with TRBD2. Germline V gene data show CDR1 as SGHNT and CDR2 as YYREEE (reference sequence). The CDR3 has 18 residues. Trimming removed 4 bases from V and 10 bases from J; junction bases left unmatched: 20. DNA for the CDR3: TGTGCCAGCAGCCCCATCCAGTTCACTAGCGGGAAGCGGCGAGAGCAGTTCTTC. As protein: CASSPIQFTSGKRREQFF.

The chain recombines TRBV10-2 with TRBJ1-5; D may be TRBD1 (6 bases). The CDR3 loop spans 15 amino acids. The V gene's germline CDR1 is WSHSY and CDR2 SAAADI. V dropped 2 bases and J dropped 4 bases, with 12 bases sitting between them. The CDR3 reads CASSEITGLNQPQHF. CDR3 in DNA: TGCGCCAGCAGTGAGATAACAGGGTTGAATCAGCCCCAGCATTTT.